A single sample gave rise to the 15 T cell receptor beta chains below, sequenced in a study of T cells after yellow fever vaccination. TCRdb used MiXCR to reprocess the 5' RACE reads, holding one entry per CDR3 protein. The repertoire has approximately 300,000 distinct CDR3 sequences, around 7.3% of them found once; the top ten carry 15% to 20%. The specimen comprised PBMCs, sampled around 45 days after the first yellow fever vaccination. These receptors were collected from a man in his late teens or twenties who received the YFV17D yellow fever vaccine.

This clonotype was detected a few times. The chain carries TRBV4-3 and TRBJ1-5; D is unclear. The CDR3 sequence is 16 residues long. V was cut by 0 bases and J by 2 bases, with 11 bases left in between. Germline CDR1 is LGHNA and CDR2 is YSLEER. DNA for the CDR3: TGCGCCAGCAGCCAAGACTGGCTGAGGGGCAATCAGCCCCAGCATTTT. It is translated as CASSQDWLRGNQPQHF.

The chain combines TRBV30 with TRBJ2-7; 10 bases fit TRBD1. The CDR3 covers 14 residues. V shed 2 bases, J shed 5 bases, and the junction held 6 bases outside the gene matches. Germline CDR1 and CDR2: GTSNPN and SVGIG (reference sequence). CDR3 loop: CAWSPGQGLDEQYF. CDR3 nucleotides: TGTGCCTGGAGTCCGGGACAGGGGTTGGACGAGCAGTACTTC.

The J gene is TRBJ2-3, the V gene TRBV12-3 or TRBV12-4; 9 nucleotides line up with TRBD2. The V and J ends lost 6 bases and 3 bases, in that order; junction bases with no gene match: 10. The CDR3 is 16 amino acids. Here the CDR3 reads CASRRLAGFLTDTQYF. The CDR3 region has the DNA TGTGCCAGCAGACGCCTAGCGGGGTTTTTAACAGATACGCAGTATTTT.

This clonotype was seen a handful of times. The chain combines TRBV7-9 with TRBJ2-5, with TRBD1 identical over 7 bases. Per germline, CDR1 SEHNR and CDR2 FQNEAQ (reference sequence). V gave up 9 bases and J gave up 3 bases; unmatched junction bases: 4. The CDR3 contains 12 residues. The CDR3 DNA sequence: TGTGCCAGACAAGGGACAGAAGAGACCCAGTACTTC. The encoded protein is CARQGTEETQYF.

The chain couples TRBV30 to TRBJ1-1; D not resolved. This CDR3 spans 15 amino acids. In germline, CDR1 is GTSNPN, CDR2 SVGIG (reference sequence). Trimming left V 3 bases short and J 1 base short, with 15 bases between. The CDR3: CAWRVAEMGNTEAFF. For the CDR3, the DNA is TGTGCCTGGAGGGTGGCAGAGATGGGGAACACTGAAGCTTTCTTT. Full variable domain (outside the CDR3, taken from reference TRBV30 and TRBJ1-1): SQTIHQWPATLVQPVGSPLSLECTVEGTSNPNLYWYRQAAGRGLQLLFYSVGIGQISSEVPQNLSASRPQDRQFILSSKKLLLSDSGFYLCAWRVAEMGNTEAFFGQGTRLTVV.

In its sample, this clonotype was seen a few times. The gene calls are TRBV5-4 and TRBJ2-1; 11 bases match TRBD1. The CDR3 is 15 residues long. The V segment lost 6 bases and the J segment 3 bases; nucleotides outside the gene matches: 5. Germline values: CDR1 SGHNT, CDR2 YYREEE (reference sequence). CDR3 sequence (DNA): TGTGCCAGCAAGACCGGGACAGGGGGCTACAATGAGCAGTTCTTC. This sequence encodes CASKTGTGGYNEQFF.

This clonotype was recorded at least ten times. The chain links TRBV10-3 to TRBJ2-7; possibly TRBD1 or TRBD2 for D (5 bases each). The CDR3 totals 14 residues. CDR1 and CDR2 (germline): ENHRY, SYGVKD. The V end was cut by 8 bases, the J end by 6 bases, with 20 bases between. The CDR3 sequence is CAIGHRDRAAEQYF. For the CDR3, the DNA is TGTGCCATCGGGCACCGGGACCGCGCCGCCGAGCAGTACTTC.

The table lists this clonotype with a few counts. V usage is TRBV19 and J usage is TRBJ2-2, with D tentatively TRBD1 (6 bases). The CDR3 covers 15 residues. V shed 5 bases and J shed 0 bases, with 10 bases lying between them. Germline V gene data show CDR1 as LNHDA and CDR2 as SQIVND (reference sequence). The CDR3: CASSYWTANTGELFF. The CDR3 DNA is TGTGCCAGTAGTTATTGGACAGCGAACACCGGGGAGCTGTTTTTT.

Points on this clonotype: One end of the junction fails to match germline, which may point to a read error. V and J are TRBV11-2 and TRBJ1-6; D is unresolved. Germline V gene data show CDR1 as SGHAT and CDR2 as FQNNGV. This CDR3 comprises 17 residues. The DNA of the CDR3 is TGTGCCAGCAGCTTAAAGAGGGTGAGCTCCTATAATTCACCCCCCCACTTT. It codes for CASSLKRVSSYNSPPHF.

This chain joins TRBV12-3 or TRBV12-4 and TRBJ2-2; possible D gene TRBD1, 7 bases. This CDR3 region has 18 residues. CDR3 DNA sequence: TGTACCTTCAGTTTAGCCTACCCCTCCCAGGGGGGCTTCGGGGAGCTGTTTTTT. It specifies CTFSLAYPSQGGFGELFF.

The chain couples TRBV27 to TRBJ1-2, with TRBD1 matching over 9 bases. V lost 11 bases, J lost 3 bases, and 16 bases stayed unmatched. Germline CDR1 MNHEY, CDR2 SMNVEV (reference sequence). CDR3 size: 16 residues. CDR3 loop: CAGGLGQGGFDYGYTF. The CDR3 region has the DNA TGTGCCGGTGGGTTGGGACAGGGAGGTTTTGACTATGGCTACACCTTC.

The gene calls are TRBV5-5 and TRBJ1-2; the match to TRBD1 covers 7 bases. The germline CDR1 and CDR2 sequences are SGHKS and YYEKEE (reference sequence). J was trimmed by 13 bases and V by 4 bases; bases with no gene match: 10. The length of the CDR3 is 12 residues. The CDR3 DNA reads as TGTGCCAGCAGCACCCCGGACAGGTTCCGCACCTTC. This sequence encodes CASSTPDRFRTF.

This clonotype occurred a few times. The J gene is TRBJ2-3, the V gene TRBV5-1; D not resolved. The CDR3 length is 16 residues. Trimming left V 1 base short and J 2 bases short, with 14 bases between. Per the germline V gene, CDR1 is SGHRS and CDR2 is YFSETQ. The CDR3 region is CASSLIPTSTTDTQYF. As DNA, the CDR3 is TGCGCCAGCAGCTTGATCCCAACCTCCACCACAGATACGCAGTATTTT.

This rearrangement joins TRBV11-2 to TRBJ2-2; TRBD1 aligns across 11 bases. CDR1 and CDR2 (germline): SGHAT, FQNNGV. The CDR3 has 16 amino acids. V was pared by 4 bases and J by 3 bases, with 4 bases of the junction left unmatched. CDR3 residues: CASSSDRGPDTGELFF. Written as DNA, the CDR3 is TGTGCCAGCAGCTCGGACAGGGGGCCAGACACCGGGGAGCTGTTTTTT.

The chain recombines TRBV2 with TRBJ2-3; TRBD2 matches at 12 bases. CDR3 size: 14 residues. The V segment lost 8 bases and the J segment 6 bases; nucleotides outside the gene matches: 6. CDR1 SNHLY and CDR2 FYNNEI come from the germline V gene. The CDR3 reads CASRRLAGVDTQYF. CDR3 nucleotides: TGTGCCAGCCGAAGACTAGCGGGGGTTGATACGCAGTATTTT.